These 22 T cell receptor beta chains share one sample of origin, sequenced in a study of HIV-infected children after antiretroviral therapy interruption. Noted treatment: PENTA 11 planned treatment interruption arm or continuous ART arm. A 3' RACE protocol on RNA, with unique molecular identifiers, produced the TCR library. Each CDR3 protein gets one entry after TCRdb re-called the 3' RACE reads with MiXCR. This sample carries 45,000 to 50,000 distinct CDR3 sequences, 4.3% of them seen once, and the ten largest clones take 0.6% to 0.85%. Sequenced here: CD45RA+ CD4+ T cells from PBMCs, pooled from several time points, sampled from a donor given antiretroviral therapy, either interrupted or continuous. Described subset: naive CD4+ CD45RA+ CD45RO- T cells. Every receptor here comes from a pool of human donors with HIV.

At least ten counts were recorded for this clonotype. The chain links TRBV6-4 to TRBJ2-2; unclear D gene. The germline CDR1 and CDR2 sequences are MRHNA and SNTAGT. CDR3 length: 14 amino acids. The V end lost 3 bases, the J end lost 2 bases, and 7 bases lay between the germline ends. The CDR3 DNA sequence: TGTGCCAGCAGTGATCACATAAACACCGGGGAGCTGTTTTTT. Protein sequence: CASSDHINTGELFF.

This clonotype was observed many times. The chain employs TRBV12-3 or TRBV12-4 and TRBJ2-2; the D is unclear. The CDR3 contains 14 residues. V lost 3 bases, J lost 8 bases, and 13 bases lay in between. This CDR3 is CASSFDPRRGELFF. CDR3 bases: TGTGCCAGCAGTTTTGACCCCCGGAGAGGGGAGCTGTTTTTT.

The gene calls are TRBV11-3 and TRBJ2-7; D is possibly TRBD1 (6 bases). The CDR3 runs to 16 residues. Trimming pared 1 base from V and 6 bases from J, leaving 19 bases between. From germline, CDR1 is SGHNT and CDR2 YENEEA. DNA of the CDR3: TGTGCCAGCAGCTTAGCAGGGGACGTGGGGGATTGCGAGCAGTACTTC. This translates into CASSLAGDVGDCEQYF.

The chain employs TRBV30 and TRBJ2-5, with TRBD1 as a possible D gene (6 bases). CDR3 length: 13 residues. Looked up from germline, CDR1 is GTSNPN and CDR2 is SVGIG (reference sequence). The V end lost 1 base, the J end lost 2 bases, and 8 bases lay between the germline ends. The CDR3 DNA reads TGTGCCTGGAGTGGAGGGACACAAGAGACCCAGTACTTC. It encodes CAWSGGTQETQYF.

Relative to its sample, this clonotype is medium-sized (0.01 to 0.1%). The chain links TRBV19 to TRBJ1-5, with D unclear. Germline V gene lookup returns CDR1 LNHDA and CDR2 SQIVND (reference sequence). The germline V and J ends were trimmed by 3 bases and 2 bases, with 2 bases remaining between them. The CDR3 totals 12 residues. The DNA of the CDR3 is TGTGCCAGTAGTATCGGCAATCAGCCCCAGCATTTT. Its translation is CASSIGNQPQHF.

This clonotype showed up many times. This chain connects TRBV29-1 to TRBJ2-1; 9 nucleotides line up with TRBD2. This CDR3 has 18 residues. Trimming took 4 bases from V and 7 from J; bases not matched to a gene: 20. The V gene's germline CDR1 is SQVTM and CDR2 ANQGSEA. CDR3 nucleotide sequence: TGCAGCGTTGCCCCTTCAATCTTTCCGGGACTAGCTGCTAATGAGCAGTTCTTC. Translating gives CSVAPSIFPGLAANEQFF.

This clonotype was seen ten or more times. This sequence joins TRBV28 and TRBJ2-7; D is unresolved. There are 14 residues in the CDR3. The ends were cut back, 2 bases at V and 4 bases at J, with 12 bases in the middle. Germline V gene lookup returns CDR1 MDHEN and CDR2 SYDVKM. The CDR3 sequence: CASSLARQKYEQYF. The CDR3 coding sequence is TGTGCCAGCAGTTTAGCTCGGCAGAAGTACGAGCAGTACTTC.

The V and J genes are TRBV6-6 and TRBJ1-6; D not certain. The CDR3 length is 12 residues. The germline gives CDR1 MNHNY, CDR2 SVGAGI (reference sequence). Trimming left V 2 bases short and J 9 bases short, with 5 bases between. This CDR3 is CASSYQFSPLHF. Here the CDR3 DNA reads TGTGCCAGCAGTTACCAGTTTTCACCCCTCCACTTT.

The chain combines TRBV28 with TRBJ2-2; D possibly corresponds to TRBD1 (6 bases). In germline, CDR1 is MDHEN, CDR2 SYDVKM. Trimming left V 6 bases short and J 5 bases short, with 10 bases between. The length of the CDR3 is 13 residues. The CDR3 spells CASREQGTGELFF. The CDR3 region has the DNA TGTGCCAGCAGGGAACAGGGAACCGGGGAGCTGTTTTTT.

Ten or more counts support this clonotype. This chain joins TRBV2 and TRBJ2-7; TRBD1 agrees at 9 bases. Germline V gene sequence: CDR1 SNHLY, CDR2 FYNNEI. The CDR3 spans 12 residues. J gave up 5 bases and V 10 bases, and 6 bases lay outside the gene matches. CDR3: CATRQGGDEQYF. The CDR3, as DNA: TGTGCCACCCGACAGGGGGGGGACGAGCAGTACTTC.

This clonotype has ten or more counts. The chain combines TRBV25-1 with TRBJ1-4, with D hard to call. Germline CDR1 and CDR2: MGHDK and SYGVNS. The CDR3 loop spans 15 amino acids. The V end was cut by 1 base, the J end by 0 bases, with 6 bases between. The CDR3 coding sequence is TGTGCCAGCAGTGAATTGGAAGCAACTAATGAAAAACTGTTTTTT. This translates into CASSELEATNEKLFF.

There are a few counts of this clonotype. DNA of the CDR3: TGTGCCAGCTCACAGGCCCTACAGGGGACCGATACGCAGTATTTT. Translating it yields CASSQALQGTDTQYF. The gene calls are TRBV12-3 or TRBV12-4 and TRBJ2-3; 7 nucleotides line up with TRBD1. This CDR3 has 15 residues. The V segment lost 8 bases and the J segment 6 bases; nucleotides outside the gene matches: 14.

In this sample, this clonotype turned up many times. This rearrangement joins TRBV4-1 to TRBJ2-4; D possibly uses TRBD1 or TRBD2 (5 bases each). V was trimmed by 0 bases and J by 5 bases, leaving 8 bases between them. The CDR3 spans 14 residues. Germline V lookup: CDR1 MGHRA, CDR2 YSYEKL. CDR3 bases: TGCGCCAGCAGCCAAGAGGGGGTCGAAAACATTCAGTACTTC. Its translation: CASSQEGVENIQYF.

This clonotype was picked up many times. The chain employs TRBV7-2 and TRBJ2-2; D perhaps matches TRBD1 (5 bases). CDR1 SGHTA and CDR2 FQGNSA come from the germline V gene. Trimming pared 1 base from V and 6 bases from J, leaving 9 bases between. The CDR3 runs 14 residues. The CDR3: CASSLGGRAGELFF. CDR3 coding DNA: TGTGCCAGCAGCTTAGGGGGCAGGGCCGGGGAGCTGTTTTTT.

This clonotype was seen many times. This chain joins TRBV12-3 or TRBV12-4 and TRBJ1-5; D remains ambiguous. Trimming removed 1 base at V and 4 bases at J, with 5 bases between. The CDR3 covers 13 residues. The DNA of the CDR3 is TGTGCCAGCAGTTTAGGTCCTAATCAGCCCCAGCATTTT. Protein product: CASSLGPNQPQHF.

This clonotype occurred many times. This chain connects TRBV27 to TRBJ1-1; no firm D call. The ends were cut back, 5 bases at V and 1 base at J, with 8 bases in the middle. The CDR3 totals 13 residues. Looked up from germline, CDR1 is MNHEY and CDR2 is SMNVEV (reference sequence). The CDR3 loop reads CASSRKGNTEAFF. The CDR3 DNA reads TGTGCCAGCAGTCGGAAGGGGAACACTGAAGCTTTCTTT.

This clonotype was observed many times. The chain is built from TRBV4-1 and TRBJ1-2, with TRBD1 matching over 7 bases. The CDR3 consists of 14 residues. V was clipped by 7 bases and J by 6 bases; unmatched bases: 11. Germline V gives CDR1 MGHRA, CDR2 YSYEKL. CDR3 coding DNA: TGCGCCAGCAACCGCATCGGGACAGCTGATGGCTACACCTTC. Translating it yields CASNRIGTADGYTF.

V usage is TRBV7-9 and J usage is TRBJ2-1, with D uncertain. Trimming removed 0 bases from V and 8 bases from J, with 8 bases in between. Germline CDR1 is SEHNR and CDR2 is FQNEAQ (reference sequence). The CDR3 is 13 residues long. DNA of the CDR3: TGTGCCAGCAGCTTAGCCCCCTTGTATGAGCAGTTCTTC. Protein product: CASSLAPLYEQFF.

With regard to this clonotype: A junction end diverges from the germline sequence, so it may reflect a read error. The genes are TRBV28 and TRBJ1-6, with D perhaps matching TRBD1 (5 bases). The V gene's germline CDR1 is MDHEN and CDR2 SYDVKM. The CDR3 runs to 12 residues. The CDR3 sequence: CTSSPRDSPLHF. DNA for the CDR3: TGTACCAGCAGTCCCAGGGACTCACCCCTCCACTTT.

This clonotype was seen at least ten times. CDR3: CATSDPNTGELFF. The CDR3 region has the DNA TGTGCCACCAGTGATCCGAACACCGGGGAGCTGTTTTTT. The J gene is TRBJ2-2, the V gene TRBV24-1; D is undetermined. The CDR3 covers 13 residues. Per germline, CDR1 KGHDR and CDR2 SFDVKD. V was pared by 3 bases and J by 0 bases, with 1 base between.

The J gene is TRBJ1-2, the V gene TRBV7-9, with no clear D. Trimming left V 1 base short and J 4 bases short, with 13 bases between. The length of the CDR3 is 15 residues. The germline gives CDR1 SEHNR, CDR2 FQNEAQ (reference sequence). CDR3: CASSLVSGSGYGYTF. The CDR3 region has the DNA TGTGCCAGCAGCTTAGTATCGGGGTCCGGCTATGGCTACACCTTC.

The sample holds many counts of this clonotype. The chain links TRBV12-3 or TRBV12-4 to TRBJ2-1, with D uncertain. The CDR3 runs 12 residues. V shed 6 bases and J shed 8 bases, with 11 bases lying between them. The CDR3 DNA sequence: TGTGCCAGCAGCCTTATCAAATATGAGCAGTTCTTC. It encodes CASSLIKYEQFF.